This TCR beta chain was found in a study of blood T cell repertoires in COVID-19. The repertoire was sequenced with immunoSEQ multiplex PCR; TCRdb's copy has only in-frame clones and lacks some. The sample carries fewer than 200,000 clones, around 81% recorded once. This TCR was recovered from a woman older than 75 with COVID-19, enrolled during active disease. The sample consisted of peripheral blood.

This CDR3 is CASSGWTSGGKETQYF. In nucleotides, the CDR3 is TGTGCCAGCAGTGGATGGACTAGCGGAGGGAAAGAGACCCAGTACTTC. The chain employs TRBV25-1 and TRBJ2-5; the match to TRBD2 covers 10 bases. The germline gives CDR1 MGHDK, CDR2 SYGVNS. V gave up 4 bases and J gave up 3 bases; unmatched junction bases: 8. The CDR3 has 16 amino acids.